The clone carrying this TCR beta chain was found once. The antigen remains undetermined. Those who donated were healthy bone marrow donors. The sample originates from a study of cytomegalovirus exposure and HLA in healthy donors. Germline values: CDR1 SGDLS, CDR2 YYNGEE. V was trimmed by 0 bases and J by 4 bases, leaving 7 bases between them. This CDR3 is built from 13 residues. This PCR relied on a set of 60 Vbeta primers and 13 Jbeta primers. Assay used: immunoSEQ multiplex PCR; TCRdb lists only in-frame clones, some missing. The sample contains approximately 120,000 clones, almost 75% of which appear only once. Study outcomes and limitations: As a later analysis showed, several of the most significant clusters appeared to be linked to common viral pathogens. CMV serostatus alone was available as immune exposure information. Researchers reported in a later analysis that a missense DCLRE1C variant was tied to TCR beta V- and J-gene trimming.

This sequence joins TRBV9 and TRBJ1-1; D is unresolved. The sample taken for sequencing was PBMCs. This TCR derives from a man aged 35 to 55 in good health and CMV-seronegative. DNA of the CDR3: TGTGCCAGCAGCGTAGCCCCCCGCACTGAAGCTTTCTTT. Residues: CASSVAPRTEAFF.